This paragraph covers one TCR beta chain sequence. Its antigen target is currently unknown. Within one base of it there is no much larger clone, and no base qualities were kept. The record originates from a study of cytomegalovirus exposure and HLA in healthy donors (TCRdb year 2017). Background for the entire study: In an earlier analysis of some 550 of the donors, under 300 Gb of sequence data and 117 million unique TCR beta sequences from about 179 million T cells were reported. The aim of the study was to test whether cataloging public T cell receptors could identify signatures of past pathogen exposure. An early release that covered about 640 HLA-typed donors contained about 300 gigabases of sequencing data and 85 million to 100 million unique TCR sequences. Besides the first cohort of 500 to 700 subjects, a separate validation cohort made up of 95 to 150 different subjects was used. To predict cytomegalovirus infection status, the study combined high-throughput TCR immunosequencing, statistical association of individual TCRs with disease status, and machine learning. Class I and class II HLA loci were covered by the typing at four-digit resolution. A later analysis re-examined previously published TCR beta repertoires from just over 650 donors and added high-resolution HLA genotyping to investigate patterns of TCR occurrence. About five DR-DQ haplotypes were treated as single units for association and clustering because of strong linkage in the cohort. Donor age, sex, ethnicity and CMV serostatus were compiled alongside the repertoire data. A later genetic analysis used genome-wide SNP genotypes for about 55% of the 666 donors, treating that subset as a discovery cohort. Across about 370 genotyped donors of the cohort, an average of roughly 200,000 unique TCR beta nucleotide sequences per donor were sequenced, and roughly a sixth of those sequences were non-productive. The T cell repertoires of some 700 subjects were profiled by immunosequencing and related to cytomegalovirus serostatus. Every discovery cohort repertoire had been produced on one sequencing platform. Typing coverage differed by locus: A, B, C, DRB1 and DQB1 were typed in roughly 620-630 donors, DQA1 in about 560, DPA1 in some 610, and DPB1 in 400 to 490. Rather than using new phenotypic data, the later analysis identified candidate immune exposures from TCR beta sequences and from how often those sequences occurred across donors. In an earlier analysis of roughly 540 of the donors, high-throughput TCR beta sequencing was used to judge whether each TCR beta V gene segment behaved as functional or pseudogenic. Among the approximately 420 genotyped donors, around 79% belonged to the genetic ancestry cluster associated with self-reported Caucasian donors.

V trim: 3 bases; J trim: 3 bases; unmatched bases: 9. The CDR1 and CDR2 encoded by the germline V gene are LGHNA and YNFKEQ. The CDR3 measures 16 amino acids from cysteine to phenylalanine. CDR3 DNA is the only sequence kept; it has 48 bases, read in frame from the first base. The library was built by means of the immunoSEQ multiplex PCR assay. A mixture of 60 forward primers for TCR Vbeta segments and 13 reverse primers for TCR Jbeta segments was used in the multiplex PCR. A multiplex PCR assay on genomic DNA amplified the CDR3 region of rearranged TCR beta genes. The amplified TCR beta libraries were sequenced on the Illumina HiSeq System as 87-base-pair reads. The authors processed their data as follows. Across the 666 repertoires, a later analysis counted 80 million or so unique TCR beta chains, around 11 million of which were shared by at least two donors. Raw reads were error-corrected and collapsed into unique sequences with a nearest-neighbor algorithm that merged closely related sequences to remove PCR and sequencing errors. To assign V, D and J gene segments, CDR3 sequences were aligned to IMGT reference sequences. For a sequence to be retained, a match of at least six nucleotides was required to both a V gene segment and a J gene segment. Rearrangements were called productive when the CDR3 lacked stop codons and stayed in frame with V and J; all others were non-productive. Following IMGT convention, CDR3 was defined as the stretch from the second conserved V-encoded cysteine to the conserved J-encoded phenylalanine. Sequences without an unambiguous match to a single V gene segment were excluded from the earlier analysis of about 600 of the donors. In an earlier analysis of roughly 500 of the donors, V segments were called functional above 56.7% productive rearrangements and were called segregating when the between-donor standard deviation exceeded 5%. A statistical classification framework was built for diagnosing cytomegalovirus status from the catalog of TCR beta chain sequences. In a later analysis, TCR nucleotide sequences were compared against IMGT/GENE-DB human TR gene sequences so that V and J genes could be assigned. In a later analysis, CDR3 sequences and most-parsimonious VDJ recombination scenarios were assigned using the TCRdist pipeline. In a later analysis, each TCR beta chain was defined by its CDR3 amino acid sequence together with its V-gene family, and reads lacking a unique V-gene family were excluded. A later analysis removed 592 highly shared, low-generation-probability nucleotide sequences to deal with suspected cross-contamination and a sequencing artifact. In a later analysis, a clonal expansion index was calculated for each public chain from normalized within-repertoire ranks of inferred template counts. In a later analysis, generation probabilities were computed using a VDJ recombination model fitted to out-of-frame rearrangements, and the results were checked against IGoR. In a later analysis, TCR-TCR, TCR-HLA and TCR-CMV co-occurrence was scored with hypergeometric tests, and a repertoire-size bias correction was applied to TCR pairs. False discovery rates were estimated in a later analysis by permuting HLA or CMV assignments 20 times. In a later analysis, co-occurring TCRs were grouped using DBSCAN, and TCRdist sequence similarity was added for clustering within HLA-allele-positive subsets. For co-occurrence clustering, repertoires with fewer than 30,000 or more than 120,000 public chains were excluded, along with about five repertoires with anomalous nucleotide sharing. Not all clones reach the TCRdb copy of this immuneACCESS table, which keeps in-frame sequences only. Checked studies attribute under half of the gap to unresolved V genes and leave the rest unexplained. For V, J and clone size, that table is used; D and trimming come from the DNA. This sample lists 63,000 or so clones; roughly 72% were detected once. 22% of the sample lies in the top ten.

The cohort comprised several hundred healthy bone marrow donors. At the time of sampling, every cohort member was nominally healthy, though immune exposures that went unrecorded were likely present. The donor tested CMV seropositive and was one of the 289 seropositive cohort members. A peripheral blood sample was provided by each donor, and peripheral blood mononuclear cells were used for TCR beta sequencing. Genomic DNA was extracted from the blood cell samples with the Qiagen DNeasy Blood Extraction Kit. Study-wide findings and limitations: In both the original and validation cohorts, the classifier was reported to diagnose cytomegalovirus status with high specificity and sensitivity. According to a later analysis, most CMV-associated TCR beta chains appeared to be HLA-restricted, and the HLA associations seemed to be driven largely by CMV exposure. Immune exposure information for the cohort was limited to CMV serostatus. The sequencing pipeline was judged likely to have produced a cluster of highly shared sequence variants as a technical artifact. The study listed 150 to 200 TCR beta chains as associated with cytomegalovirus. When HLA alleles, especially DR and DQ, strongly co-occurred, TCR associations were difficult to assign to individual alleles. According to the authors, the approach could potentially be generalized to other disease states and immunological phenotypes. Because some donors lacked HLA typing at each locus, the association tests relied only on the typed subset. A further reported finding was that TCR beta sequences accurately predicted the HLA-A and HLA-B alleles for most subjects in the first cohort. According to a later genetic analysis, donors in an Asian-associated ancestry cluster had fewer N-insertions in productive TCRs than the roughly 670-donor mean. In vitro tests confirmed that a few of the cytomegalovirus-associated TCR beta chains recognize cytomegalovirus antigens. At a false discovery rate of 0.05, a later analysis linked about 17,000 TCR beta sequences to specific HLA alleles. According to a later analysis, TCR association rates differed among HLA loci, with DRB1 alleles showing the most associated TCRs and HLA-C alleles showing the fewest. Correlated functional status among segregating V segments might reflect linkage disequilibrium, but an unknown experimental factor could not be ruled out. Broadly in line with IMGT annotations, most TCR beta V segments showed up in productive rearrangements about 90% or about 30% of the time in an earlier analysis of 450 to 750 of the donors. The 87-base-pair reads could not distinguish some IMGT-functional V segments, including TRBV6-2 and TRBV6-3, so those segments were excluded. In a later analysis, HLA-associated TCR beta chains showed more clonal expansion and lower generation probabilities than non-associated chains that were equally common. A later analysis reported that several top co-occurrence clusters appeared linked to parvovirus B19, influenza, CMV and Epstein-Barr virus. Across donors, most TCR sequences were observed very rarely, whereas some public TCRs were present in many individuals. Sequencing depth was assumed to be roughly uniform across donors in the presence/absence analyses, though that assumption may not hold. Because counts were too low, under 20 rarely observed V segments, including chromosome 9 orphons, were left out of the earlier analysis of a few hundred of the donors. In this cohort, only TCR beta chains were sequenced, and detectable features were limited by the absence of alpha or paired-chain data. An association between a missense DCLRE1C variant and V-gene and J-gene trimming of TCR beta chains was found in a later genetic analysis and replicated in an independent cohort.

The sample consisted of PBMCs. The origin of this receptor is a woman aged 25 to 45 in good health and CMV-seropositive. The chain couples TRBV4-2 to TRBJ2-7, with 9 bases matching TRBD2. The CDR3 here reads CASSQAGTSSVYEQYF. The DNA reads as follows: TGTGCCAGCAGCCAGGCCGGGACTAGCTCCGTCTACGAGCAGTACTTC.